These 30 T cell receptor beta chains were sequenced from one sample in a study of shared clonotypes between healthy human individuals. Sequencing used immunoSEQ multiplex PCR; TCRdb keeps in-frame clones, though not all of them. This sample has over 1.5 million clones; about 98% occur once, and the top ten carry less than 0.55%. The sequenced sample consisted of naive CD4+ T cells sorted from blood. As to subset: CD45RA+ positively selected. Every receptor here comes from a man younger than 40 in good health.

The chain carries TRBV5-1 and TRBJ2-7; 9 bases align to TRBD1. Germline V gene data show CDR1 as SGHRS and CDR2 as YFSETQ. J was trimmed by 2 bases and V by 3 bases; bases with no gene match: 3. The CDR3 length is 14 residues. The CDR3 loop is CASSWGQGTYEQYF. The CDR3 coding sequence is TGCGCCAGCAGCTGGGGACAGGGAACCTACGAGCAGTACTTC. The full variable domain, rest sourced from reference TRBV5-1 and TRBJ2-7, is KAGVTQTPRYLIKTRGQQVTLSCSPISGHRSVSWYQQTPGQGLQFLFEYFSETQRNKGNFPGRFSGRQFSNSRSEMNVSTLELGDSALYLCASSWGQGTYEQYFGPGTRLTVT.

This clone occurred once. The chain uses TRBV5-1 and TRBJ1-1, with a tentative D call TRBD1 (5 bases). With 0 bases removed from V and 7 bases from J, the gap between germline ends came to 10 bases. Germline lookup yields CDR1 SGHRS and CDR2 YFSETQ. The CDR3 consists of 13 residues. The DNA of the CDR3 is TGCGCCAGCAGCTTGGACAGGAGTAGTGAAGCTTTCTTT. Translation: CASSLDRSSEAFF.

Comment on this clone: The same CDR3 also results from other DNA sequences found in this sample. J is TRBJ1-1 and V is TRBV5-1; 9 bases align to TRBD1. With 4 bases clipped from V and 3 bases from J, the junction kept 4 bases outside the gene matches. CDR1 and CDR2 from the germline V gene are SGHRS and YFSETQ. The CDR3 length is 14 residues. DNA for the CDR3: TGCGCCAGCAGCCGGGGACAGGGAGACACTGAAGCTTTCTTT. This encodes CASSRGQGDTEAFF.

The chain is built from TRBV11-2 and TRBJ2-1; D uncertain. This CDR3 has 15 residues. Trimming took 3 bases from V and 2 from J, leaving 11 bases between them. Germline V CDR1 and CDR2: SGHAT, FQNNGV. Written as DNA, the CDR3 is TGTGCCAGCAGCTTTTCTCTGGAAGCCTACAATGAGCAGTTCTTC. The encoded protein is CASSFSLEAYNEQFF.

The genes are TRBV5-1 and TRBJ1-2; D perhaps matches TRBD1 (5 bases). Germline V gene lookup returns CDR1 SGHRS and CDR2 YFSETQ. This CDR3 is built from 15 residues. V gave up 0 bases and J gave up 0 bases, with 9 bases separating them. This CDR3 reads CASSLGQTTNYGYTF. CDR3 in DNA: TGCGCCAGCAGCTTGGGACAGACCACTAACTATGGCTACACCTTC.

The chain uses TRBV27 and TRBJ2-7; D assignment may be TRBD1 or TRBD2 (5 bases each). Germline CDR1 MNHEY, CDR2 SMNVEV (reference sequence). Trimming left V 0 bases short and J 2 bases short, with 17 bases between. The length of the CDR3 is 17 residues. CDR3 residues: CASSLSSRDLGPYEQYF. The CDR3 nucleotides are TGTGCCAGCAGTTTATCGAGCAGGGACCTGGGGCCCTACGAGCAGTACTTC.

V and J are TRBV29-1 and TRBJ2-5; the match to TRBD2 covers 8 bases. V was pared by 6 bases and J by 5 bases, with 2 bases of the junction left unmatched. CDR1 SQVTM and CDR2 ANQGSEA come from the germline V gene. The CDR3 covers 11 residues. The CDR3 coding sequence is TGCAGCGTCCGGGAGGGCGAGACCCAGTACTTC. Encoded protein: CSVREGETQYF.

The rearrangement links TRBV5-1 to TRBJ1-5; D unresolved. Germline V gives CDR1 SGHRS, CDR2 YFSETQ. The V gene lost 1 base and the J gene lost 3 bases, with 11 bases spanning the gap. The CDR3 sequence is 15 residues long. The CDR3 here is CASSLSGRLNQPQHF. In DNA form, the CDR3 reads TGCGCCAGCAGCTTGTCAGGACGGCTCAATCAGCCCCAGCATTTT.

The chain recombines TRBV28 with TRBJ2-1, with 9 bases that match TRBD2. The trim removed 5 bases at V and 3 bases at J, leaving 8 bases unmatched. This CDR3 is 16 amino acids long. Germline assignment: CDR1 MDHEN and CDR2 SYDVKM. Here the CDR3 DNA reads TGTGCCAGCAGTCTGCCGGGACTAGCTGTCTACAATGAGCAGTTCTTC. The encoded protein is CASSLPGLAVYNEQFF. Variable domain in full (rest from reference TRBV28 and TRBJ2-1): DVKVTQSSRYLVKRTGEKVFLECVQDMDHENMFWYRQDPGLGLRLIYFSYDVKMKEKGDIPEGYSVSREKKERFSLILESASTNQTSMYLCASSLPGLAVYNEQFFGPGTRLTVL.

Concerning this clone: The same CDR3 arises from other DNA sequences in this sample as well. The CDR3 nucleotides read TGTGCCAGCAGCTTAGGCGCGACAGATACGCAGTATTTT. Amino acid sequence: CASSLGATDTQYF. The V and J genes are TRBV7-8 and TRBJ2-3; D is uncertain. The ends were cut back, 1 base at V and 3 bases at J, with 5 bases in the middle. CDR1 and CDR2 from the germline V gene are SGHVS and FQNEAQ. The CDR3 covers 13 residues.

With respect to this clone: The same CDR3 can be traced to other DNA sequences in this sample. The CDR3 sequence: CASSLDLYEQYF. The DNA of the CDR3 is TGTGCCAGCAGCTTAGACCTCTACGAGCAGTACTTC. This sequence joins TRBV11-2 and TRBJ2-7, with no clear D. Trimming removed 0 bases from V and 3 bases from J, with 3 bases in between. The CDR3 is made up of 12 amino acids. CDR1 SGHAT and CDR2 FQNNGV come from the germline V gene.

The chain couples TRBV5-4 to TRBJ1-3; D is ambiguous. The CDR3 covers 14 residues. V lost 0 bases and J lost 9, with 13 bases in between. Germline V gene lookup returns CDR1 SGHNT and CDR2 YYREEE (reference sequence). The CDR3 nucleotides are TGTGCCAGCAGCTTGGACGCCACTCGGGTCACCATATATTTT. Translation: CASSLDATRVTIYF.

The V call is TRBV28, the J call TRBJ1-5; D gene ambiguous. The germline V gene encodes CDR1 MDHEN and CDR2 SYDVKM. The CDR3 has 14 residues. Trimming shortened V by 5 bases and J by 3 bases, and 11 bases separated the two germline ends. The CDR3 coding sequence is TGTGCCAGCAGTCCCGGGTGGGTCAATCAGCCCCAGCATTTT. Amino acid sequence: CASSPGWVNQPQHF.

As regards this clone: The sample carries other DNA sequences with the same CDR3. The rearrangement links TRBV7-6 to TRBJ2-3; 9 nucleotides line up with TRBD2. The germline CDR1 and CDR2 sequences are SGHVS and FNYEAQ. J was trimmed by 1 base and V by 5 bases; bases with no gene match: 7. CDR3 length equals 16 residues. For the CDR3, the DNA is TGTGCCAGCAGCACCTTAGCGGGAGTGGGCACAGATACGCAGTATTTT. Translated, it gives CASSTLAGVGTDTQYF.

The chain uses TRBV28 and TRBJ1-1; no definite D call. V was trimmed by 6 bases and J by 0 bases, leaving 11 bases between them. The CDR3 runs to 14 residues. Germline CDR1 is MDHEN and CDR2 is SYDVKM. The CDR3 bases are TGTGCCAGCAGCCCCCATATGTTGAACACTGAAGCTTTCTTT. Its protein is CASSPHMLNTEAFF.

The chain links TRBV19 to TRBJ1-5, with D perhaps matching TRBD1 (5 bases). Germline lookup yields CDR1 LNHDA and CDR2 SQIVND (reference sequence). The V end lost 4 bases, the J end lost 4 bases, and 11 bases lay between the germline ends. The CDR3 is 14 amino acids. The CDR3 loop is CASSRGSGNQPQHF. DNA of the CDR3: TGTGCCAGTAGTAGGGGTTCAGGGAATCAGCCCCAGCATTTT.

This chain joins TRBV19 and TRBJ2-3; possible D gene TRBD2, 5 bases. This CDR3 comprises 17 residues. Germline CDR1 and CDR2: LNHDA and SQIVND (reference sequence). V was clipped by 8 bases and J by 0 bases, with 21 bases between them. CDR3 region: CASSLTLLVFSTDTQYF. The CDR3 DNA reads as TGTGCCAGTTCCCTCACCTTACTAGTATTTAGCACAGATACGCAGTATTTT.

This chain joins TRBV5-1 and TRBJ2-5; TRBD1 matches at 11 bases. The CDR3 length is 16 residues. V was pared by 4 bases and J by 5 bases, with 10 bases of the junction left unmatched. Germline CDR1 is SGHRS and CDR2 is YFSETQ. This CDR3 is CASSPEDRGPGETQYF. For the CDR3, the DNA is TGCGCCAGCAGCCCTGAGGACAGGGGGCCTGGGGAGACCCAGTACTTC.

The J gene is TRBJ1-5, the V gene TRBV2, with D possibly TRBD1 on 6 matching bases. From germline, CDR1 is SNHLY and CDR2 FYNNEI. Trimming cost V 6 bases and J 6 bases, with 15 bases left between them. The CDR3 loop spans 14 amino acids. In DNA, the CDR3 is TGTGCCAGCAGCCCAACAGGGACCCCTCAGCCCCAGCATTTT. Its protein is CASSPTGTPQPQHF.

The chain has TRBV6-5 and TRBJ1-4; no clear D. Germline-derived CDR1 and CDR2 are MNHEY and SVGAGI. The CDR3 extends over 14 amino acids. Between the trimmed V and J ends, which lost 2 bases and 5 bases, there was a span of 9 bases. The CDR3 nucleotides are TGTGCCAGCAGTTACAGACCACGAAATGAAAAACTGTTTTTT. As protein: CASSYRPRNEKLFF.

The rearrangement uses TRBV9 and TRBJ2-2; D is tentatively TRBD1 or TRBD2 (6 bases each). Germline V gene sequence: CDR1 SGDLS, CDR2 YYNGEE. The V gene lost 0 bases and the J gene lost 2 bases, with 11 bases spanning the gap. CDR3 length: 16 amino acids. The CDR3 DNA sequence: TGTGCCAGCAGCGTAGGACGGGGGCTCAACACCGGGGAGCTGTTTTTT. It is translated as CASSVGRGLNTGELFF.

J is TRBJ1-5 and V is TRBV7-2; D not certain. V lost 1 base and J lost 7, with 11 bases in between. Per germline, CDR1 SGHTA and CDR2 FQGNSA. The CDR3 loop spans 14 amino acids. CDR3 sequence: CASSLGLPVQPQHF. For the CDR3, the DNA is TGTGCCAGCAGCTTAGGCCTGCCAGTCCAGCCCCAGCATTTT. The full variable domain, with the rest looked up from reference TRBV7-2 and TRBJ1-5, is GAGVSQSPSNKVTEKGKDVELRCDPISGHTALYWYRQSLGQGLEFLIYFQGNSAPDKSGLPSDRFSAERTGGSVSTLTIQRTQQEDSAVYLCASSLGLPVQPQHFGDGTRLSIL.

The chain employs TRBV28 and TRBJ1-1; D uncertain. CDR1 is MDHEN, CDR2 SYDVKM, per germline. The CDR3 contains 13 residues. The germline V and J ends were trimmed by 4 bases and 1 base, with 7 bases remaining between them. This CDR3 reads CASSSSGNTEAFF. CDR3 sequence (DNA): TGTGCCAGCAGTTCCTCCGGGAACACTGAAGCTTTCTTT.

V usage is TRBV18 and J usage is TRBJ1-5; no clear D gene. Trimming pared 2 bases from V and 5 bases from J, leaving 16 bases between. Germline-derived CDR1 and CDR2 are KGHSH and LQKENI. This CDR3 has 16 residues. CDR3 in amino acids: CASSPNAPPGYQPQHF. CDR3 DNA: TGTGCCAGCTCACCAAACGCGCCACCAGGATATCAGCCCCAGCATTTT.

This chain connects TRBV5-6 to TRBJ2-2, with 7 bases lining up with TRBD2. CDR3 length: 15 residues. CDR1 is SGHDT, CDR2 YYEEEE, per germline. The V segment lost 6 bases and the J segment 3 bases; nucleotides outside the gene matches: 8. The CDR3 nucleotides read TGTGCCAGCAAACTTTACCGGGGGGACACCGGGGAGCTGTTTTTT. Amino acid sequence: CASKLYRGDTGELFF.

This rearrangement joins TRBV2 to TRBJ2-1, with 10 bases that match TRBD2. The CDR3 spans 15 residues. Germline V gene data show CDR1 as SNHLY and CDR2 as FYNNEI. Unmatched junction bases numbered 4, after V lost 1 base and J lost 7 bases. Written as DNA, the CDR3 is TGTGCCAGCAGTGAAGTACTAGCGGGATGGAATGAGCAGTTCTTC. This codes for CASSEVLAGWNEQFF.

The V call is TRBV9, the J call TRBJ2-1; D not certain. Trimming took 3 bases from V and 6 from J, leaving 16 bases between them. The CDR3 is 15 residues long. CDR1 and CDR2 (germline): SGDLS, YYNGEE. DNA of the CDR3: TGTGCCAGCAGCGCCCTCGGAGTGGCCGGCAATGAGCAGTTCTTC. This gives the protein CASSALGVAGNEQFF.

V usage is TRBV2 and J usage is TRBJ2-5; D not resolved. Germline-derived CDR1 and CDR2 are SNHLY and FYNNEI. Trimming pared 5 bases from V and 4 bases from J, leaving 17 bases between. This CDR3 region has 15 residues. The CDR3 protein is CASSPGPPSVETQYF. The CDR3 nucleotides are TGTGCCAGCAGTCCCGGCCCACCCTCGGTAGAGACCCAGTACTTC.

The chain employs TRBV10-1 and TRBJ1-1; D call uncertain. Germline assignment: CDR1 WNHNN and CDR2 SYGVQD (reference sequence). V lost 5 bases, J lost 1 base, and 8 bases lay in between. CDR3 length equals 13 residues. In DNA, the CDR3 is TGCGCCAGCAGTAGCCTCTGGAACACTGAAGCTTTCTTT. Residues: CASSSLWNTEAFF.

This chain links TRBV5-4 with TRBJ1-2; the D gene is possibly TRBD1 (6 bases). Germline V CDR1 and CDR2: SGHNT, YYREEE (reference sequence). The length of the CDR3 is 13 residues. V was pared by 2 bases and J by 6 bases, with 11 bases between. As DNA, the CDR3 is TGTGCCAGCAGCTTTCGAGGACAGCATGGCTACACCTTC. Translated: CASSFRGQHGYTF. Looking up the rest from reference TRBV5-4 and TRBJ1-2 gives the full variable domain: ETGVTQSPTHLIKTRGQQVTLRCSSQSGHNTVSWYQQALGQGPQFIFQYYREEENGRGNFPPRFSGLQFPNYSSELNVNALELDDSALYLCASSFRGQHGYTFGSGTRLTVV.